This TCR beta chain was sequenced during a study of graft-versus-host responses after intestinal transplantation (dated by TCRdb to the early 2020s). As for the study more broadly: The transplants that recipients got were multivisceral, liver-intestinal, or isolated intestinal. All recipients received anti-thymocyte globulin induction followed by maintenance tacrolimus and steroids for approximately 3 years. After intestinal transplantation, graft-versus-host and host-versus-graft alloreactive T cell clones in the graft, circulation and bone marrow were tracked using bulk TCR-beta CDR3 sequencing. Alloreactive clones were identified by sequencing pre-transplant mixed lymphocyte reaction products and comparing them with unstimulated pre-transplant donor and recipient T cells. The cohort enrolled about two dozen intestinal transplant recipients, one of whom was a retransplant, and a few patients without pretransplant specimens were excluded. Donor T cell macrochimerism was defined as a peak of at least 4% donor T cells among recipient peripheral blood mononuclear cells. Rather than going through the commercial service, samples from three later patients were sequenced in-house on an Illumina MiSeq and processed with MiXCR.

Via the germline V gene, CDR1 is SGHTA and CDR2 FQGNSA. Germline trimming: 5 bases from V, 8 bases from J; junction bases outside gene matches: 9. The CDR3 goes from the cysteine to the phenylalanine over 14 residues. Left in the record is the CDR3 DNA by itself, 42 bases read in frame from the first base. Broader findings and caveats from the paper: High GvH to HvG T cell clonal ratios were observed in the allografts of patients with donor T cell macrochimerism. Conclusions were limited by the relatively low number and heterogeneity of intestinal transplant patients. Early after transplant, peak levels of circulating GvH clones were found to be associated with declines in HvG clones. GvH clones were found in recipient bone marrow, and some of the GvH clones appeared earlier in ileal mucosa or blood, which is consistent with an intestinal mucosal origin.

Of note for this clone: Its antigen is still unknown. Base qualities are not recorded, but no much larger clone differs from it by a single base.

The label giving this sample's time point can be read as: cells obtained before transplantation from donor or recipient. CD3+CD4+ and CD3+CD8+ populations were FACS-sorted from unstimulated pre-transplant donor and recipient cells taken from spleen or lymph nodes. Libraries were built with the immunoSEQ multiplex PCR assay. For most patients, genomic DNA was isolated with the Qiagen DNeasy Blood and Tissue Kit and shipped frozen to Adaptive Biotechnologies for TCR sequencing. For most patients, high-throughput TCR-beta CDR3 sequencing of genomic DNA was performed by Adaptive Biotechnologies. Per the authors' processing: TCR sequencing data for over 15 patients were retrieved from Adaptive's ImmunoSEQ software; a few other patients were processed with MiXCR and VDJtools. To correct CD4 versus CD8 sorting errors, any sequence found in both subsets at a frequency ratio below 5:1 was removed. CDR3 nucleotide sequences shared between donor and recipient were removed because the origin of such sequences could not be assigned. To be classed as alloreactive, a clone needed at least 2-fold expansion over unstimulated cells and a minimum CFSE-low frequency of 0.002% (template counts) or 0.001% (read counts). Mappable clones were those detected in sequenced pre-transplant spleen, lymph node, or MLR CFSE-low populations of the donor or recipient. Cumulative frequency of alloreactive clones was calculated as a percentage of all sequences weighted by copy number. Here the immuneACCESS table is served through TCRdb, limited to in-frame sequences with V and J called. Missing clones are a known gap in these copies; in checked studies unresolved V genes cover under half, and the rest lacks a known reason. Clonal size and the V and J genes are those of that table, whereas D and trimming came from the DNA. In this sample the table shows fewer than 90,000 clones, about 95% of which occur a single time. The top ten clonotypes cover roughly 0.17% of the sample.

This clonotype was sampled from a human donor who was the organ donor for an intestinal transplant. The rearranged chain carries TRBV7-2 and TRBJ1-1; 9 middle bases align to TRBD1. Sample: unstimulated CD4+ T cells sorted from spleen or lymph node cells, taken before transplant. The CDR3 sequence is CASSVWPGQGEAFF. The DNA sequence reads TGTGCCAGCAGCGTATGGCCGGGACAGGGCGAAGCTTTCTTT.